The clone carrying this T cell receptor beta chain was found a few times. A second 7 to 11 cycle PCR used barcoded and J-beta primers. Via MiXCR, TCRdb re-called the 5' RACE reads, giving one row per CDR3 protein. The data hold under 1,000,000 distinct CDR3 sequences, with about 42% observed a single time. This record comes from a study of blood T cells in healthy people across ages. V was shortened by 5 bases and J by 9 bases, with 17 bases between the two germline ends. CDR3 length: 14 residues. Donation came from healthy Caucasian individuals in Russia who were aged roughly 6 to 95. This TCR derives from a man aged 80 or over in good health. Source material: blood. This rearrangement joins TRBV12-3 or TRBV12-4 to TRBJ2-1; D remains ambiguous. The CDR3 region is CASSPWTRVGEQFF. In DNA, the CDR3 is TGTGCCAGCAGTCCGTGGACCCGCGTGGGTGAGCAGTTCTTC.